These 11 T cell receptor beta chains share one sample of origin, sequenced in a study of graft-versus-host responses after intestinal transplantation. These TCRs are of unknown antigen specificity. The method was immunoSEQ multiplex PCR; TCRdb's version includes in-frame clones alone and lacks a portion of them. The table records 70,000 to 95,000 clones, 85% to 90% of them present only once. The input for sequencing was unstimulated CD4+ T cells sorted from spleen or lymph node cells, taken before intestinal transplant. These receptors were taken from a human donor who received an intestinal transplant.

The chain employs TRBV9 and TRBJ2-5, with a possible D match to TRBD2 (6 bases). V was shortened by 4 bases and J by 0 bases, with 10 bases between the two germline ends. This CDR3 contains 14 residues. Germline V gene lookup returns CDR1 SGDLS and CDR2 YYNGEE. The CDR3 nucleotides are TGTGCCAGCAGCCCCCGGGACTACCAAGAGACCCAGTACTTC. This translates into CASSPRDYQETQYF.

The chain carries TRBV6-1 and TRBJ1-1; no clear D. Germline loops: CDR1 MNHNS, CDR2 SASEGT. Trimming shortened V by 8 bases and J by 0 bases, and 13 bases separated the two germline ends. The CDR3 loop spans 14 amino acids. The CDR3 bases are TGTGCCAGCGTTGAGACAAGAATGAACACTGAAGCTTTCTTT. This sequence encodes CASVETRMNTEAFF.

V and J are TRBV19 and TRBJ2-7; D not resolved. The V gene's germline CDR1 is LNHDA and CDR2 SQIVND (reference sequence). V dropped 5 bases and J dropped 2 bases, with 10 bases sitting between them. This CDR3 has 13 amino acids. CDR3 residues: CASSRTYPYEQYF. The CDR3 DNA follows: TGTGCCAGTAGTCGAACTTACCCCTACGAGCAGTACTTC.

Here the CDR3 DNA reads TGTGCCAGCAGTGAATTCCAGGGGAGTTCCTATAATTCACCCCTCCACTTT. Translated: CASSEFQGSSYNSPLHF. The rearrangement links TRBV25-1 to TRBJ1-6; the D gene is possibly TRBD1 (6 bases). This CDR3 spans 17 amino acids. Germline CDR1 and CDR2: MGHDK and SYGVNS. Trimming removed 1 base at V and 1 base at J, with 11 bases between. Variable domain in full (rest from reference TRBV25-1 and TRBJ1-6): EADIYQTPRYLVIGTGKKITLECSQTMGHDKMYWYQQDPGMELHLIHYSYGVNSTEKGDLSSESTVSRIRTEHFPLTLESARPSHTSQYLCASSEFQGSSYNSPLHFGNGTRLTVT.

The V and J genes are TRBV25-1 and TRBJ1-1; possible D gene TRBD1, 6 bases. Deletions cut 4 bases from V and 4 bases from J, with 16 bases between. Germline CDR1 and CDR2: MGHDK and SYGVNS. This CDR3 comprises 15 residues. This CDR3 is CASSVIGARGTEAFF. CDR3 sequence (DNA): TGTGCCAGCAGTGTAATAGGGGCCAGGGGCACTGAAGCTTTCTTT.

The chain joins TRBV14 to TRBJ2-7; D may be TRBD2 (5 bases). V was shortened by 1 base and J by 3 bases, with 7 bases between the two germline ends. Germline CDR1 SGHDN, CDR2 FVKESK. The CDR3 spans 13 residues. The CDR3 DNA reads TGTGCCAGCAGCCAAGCGGGAAGCTACGAGCAGTACTTC. Encoded protein: CASSQAGSYEQYF.

This rearrangement joins TRBV2 to TRBJ2-3; TRBD1 agrees at 10 bases. The CDR3 is made up of 15 amino acids. The J segment lost 3 bases and the V segment lost 6 bases, leaving 6 bases of the junction unmatched. CDR1 is SNHLY, CDR2 FYNNEI, per germline. The CDR3 DNA is TGTGCCAGCAGCGGACAGGGGGTGTCGACAGATACGCAGTATTTT. This sequence encodes CASSGQGVSTDTQYF.

This clone was detected only a few times. The rearrangement links TRBV6-6 to TRBJ1-1; 7 nucleotides align to TRBD1. The CDR3 totals 13 residues. V shed 5 bases and J 1 base; nucleotides not matched to a gene: 1. Looked up from germline, CDR1 is MNHNY and CDR2 is SVGAGI (reference sequence). CDR3 nucleotide sequence: TGTGCCAGCAGTCGGACAGGGAACACTGAAGCTTTCTTT. Protein sequence: CASSRTGNTEAFF.

This chain joins TRBV2 and TRBJ2-5; possibly TRBD1 for D (6 bases). The ends were cut back, 6 bases at V and 7 bases at J, with 6 bases in the middle. This CDR3 is 10 amino acids long. Germline V gene sequence: CDR1 SNHLY, CDR2 FYNNEI. The CDR3 DNA reads as TGTGCCAGCAGCAGGGGGACCCAGTACTTC. As protein: CASSRGTQYF.

The chain uses TRBV6-6 and TRBJ1-1; D gene ambiguous. The CDR3 is 11 amino acids. Germline assignment: CDR1 MNHNY and CDR2 SVGAGI (reference sequence). V was trimmed by 9 bases and J by 5 bases, leaving 10 bases between them. CDR3 nucleotide sequence: TGTGCCAGTCTCTTCGGGACTGAAGCTTTCTTT. The encoded protein is CASLFGTEAFF.

The chain recombines TRBV11-3 with TRBJ2-6; D may be TRBD1 (6 bases). V was cut by 5 bases and J by 0 bases, with 17 bases left in between. Per the germline V gene, CDR1 is SGHNT and CDR2 is YENEEA. The CDR3 sequence is 18 residues long. The CDR3 here is CASSPGARRSSGANVLTF. CDR3 coding DNA: TGTGCCAGCAGCCCAGGGGCCAGGCGGAGCTCTGGGGCCAACGTCCTGACTTTC.